The rows below give T cell receptor beta chains drawn from one sample of a study of OX40 agonist ivuxolimab in advanced cancers. The assay was immunoSEQ multiplex PCR, and TCRdb's table has in-frame clones only and misses some. Altogether around 70,000 clones are present, around 83% being singletons, with the ten largest covering under 2.5%. Sequenced here: CD4+ or CD8+ T cells sorted from blood, sampled in a trial of the OX40 agonist ivuxolimab. The receptors derive from an adult with an advanced solid tumor such as melanoma, head and neck, liver or kidney cancer. The CDR3 runs from the conserved cysteine through the conserved F or W. The order of the fields is V gene, D gene, J gene, clone size, CDR3 protein, CDR3 DNA. D genes are given only for firm matches. Where a row states a size, it is once, few, many or the class of an expanded clone; other rows omit it.

TRBV6-1	.	TRBJ1-3	.	CASSTRGNTIYF	TGTGCCAGCAGCACCAGGGGAAACACCATATATTTT
TRBV10-1	TRBD2	TRBJ2-2	.	CASSSNVSSGTDTGELFF	TGCGCCAGCAGTTCTAACGTTTCTAGCGGGACGGACACCGGGGAGCTGTTTTTT
TRBV6-1	.	TRBJ2-1	.	CASTPSFRSYNEQFF	TGTGCCAGCACCCCGTCCTTCCGCTCCTACAATGAGCAGTTCTTC
TRBV7-2	TRBD2	TRBJ2-3	.	CASSHQAASGTPFTQYF	TGTGCCAGCAGTCACCAGGCGGCTAGCGGGACACCTTTTACGCAGTATTTT
TRBV28	.	TRBJ2-5	.	CASSLLGRSETQYF	TGTGCCAGCAGTTTATTGGGGAGATCAGAGACCCAGTACTTC
TRBV19	.	TRBJ2-5	.	CASSIAGAPETQYF	TGTGCCAGTAGTATAGCAGGGGCCCCAGAGACCCAGTACTTC
TRBV4-1	.	TRBJ2-3	.	CASSQVLQTDTQYF	TGCGCCAGCAGCCAAGTCTTACAGACAGATACGCAGTATTTT
TRBV29-1	TRBD1	TRBJ1-1	once	CSVEGDRYTEAFF	TGCAGCGTTGAAGGGGACAGATATACTGAAGCTTTCTTT
TRBV7-2	TRBD2	TRBJ2-2	.	CASSPIRGDGTGELFF	TGTGCCAGCAGCCCCATTCGGGGGGATGGCACCGGGGAGCTGTTTTTT
TRBV5-1	TRBD1	TRBJ1-3	.	CASSYEGASGNTIYF	TGCGCCAGCAGCTATGAGGGGGCGTCTGGAAACACCATATATTTT
TRBV5-1	TRBD1	TRBJ2-3	once	CASNRGAGQITDTQYF	TGCGCCAGCAACAGGGGAGCCGGACAGATAACAGATACGCAGTATTTT
TRBV15	.	TRBJ1-3	.	CATSRDPGPGNTIYF	TGTGCCACCAGCAGAGATCCGGGACCTGGAAACACCATATATTTT
TRBV19	TRBD1	TRBJ2-3	many	CASNTGAIDTQYF	TGTGCCAGTAATACAGGGGCGATAGATACGCAGTATTTT
TRBV6-1	.	TRBJ2-7	.	CASVSVYEQYF	TGTGCCAGCGTTTCCGTCTACGAGCAGTACTTC
TRBV2	TRBD2	TRBJ2-1	.	CASIAGNEQFF	TGTGCCAGCATAGCGGGTAATGAGCAGTTCTTC